The 11 T cell receptor beta chains in this list originate from one sample, sequenced in a study of cytomegalovirus exposure and HLA in healthy donors. It was with 60 Vbeta and 13 Jbeta primers that the PCR ran. Only in-frame clones appear in the TCRdb table, and some are missing; sequencing was by immunoSEQ multiplex PCR. There are 35,000 to 45,000 clones in the sample; more than 45% occur only once, and approximately 6% lies in the top ten. The sample consisted of PBMCs. Source of these receptors: a man in his fifties or sixties in good health and CMV-seronegative.

This rearrangement joins TRBV25-1 to TRBJ2-3, with D maybe TRBD2 (5 bases). The CDR3 length is 15 residues. With 3 bases removed from V and 1 base from J, the gap between germline ends came to 11 bases. The germline gives CDR1 MGHDK, CDR2 SYGVNS. Here the CDR3 DNA reads TGTGCCAGCAGTGATTCCGGGGTTGGCACAGATACGCAGTATTTT. This codes for CASSDSGVGTDTQYF.

The V gene is TRBV29-1, the J gene TRBJ1-4; tentative D call: TRBD1 (5 bases). Trimming removed 7 bases from V and 3 bases from J, with 15 bases in between. Germline V gene sequence: CDR1 SQVTM, CDR2 ANQGSEA. CDR3 length: 14 residues. The CDR3 reads CSASGGVANEKLFF. The CDR3 DNA sequence: TGCAGCGCCAGCGGGGGAGTAGCTAATGAAAAACTGTTTTTT.

This chain joins TRBV18 and TRBJ1-5, with D hard to call. The germline V and J ends were trimmed by 4 bases and 4 bases, with 5 bases remaining between them. The length of the CDR3 is 12 residues. Germline CDR1 and CDR2: KGHSH and LQKENI. The CDR3 loop is CASSRENQPQHF. The CDR3 DNA is TGTGCCAGCTCACGTGAGAATCAGCCCCAGCATTTT.

The chain carries TRBV29-1 and TRBJ2-7, with TRBD1 identical over 9 bases. The germline gives CDR1 SQVTM, CDR2 ANQGSEA. There are 12 residues in the CDR3. Trimming removed 7 bases from V and 7 bases from J; junction bases left unmatched: 8. The CDR3 DNA reads as TGCAGCGGGGGACAGGGAGTTGGTGAGCAGTACTTC. It is translated as CSGGQGVGEQYF.

V and J are TRBV4-2 and TRBJ1-5, with TRBD1 matching 12 bases. CDR3 length equals 15 residues. The V segment lost 4 bases and the J segment 5 bases; nucleotides outside the gene matches: 3. Germline values: CDR1 LGHNA, CDR2 YNFKEQ. This chain's CDR3 is CASSRGQGADQPQHF. CDR3 bases: TGTGCCAGCAGCCGGGGACAGGGGGCGGATCAGCCCCAGCATTTT.

The rearrangement joins TRBV13 to TRBJ2-5, with D possibly TRBD2 on 5 matching bases. This CDR3 has 13 amino acids. Per germline, CDR1 PRHDT and CDR2 FYEKMQ (reference sequence). V was trimmed by 5 bases and J by 4 bases, leaving 11 bases between them. The DNA for the CDR3 is TGTGCCAGCAGCGTGACGGGGTCAGAGACCCAGTACTTC. Translated, it gives CASSVTGSETQYF.

V usage is TRBV7-6 and J usage is TRBJ2-7; TRBD2 agrees at 12 bases. The CDR3 loop spans 17 amino acids. The trim removed 4 bases at V and 5 bases at J, leaving 12 bases unmatched. The germline gives CDR1 SGHVS, CDR2 FNYEAQ. The CDR3 reads CASSSGYPSGRVHEQYF. The CDR3 DNA reads TGTGCCAGCAGCTCAGGATACCCTAGCGGGAGGGTCCACGAGCAGTACTTC.

V usage is TRBV29-1 and J usage is TRBJ2-1; TRBD1 agrees at 9 bases. Trimming cost V 3 bases and J 12 bases; bases outside gene matches: 12. CDR1 SQVTM and CDR2 ANQGSEA come from the germline V gene. The CDR3 sequence is 14 residues long. CDR3 sequence: CSVDGTGPSPAQFF. Written as DNA, the CDR3 is TGCAGCGTTGATGGGACAGGGCCCTCCCCAGCGCAGTTCTTC.

This clone was seen only a few times. The chain recombines TRBV18 with TRBJ2-2, with D perhaps matching TRBD2 (6 bases). Trimming cost V 3 bases and J 4 bases, with 15 bases left between them. CDR1 and CDR2 (germline): KGHSH, LQKENI. The CDR3 extends over 16 amino acids. The CDR3 spells CASSPGGLTGTGELFF. The DNA of the CDR3 is TGTGCCAGCTCACCGGGGGGACTGACTGGCACCGGGGAGCTGTTTTTT.

In this sample, this clone is medium-sized. V and J are TRBV28 and TRBJ1-5; weak D call: TRBD1 (6 bases). V was trimmed by 6 bases and J by 11 bases, leaving 20 bases between them. CDR1 MDHEN and CDR2 SYDVKM come from the germline V gene. The CDR3 has 14 residues. The CDR3 loop reads CASRTGRPTKAQHF. CDR3 DNA sequence: TGTGCCAGCAGGACAGGTAGGCCCACGAAGGCCCAGCATTTT.

Here the CDR3 reads CAWDSGSGNEQFF. CDR3 sequence (DNA): TGTGCCTGGGACAGCGGGAGTGGTAATGAGCAGTTCTTC. The chain carries TRBV30 and TRBJ2-1, with 8 bases fitting TRBD2. The CDR3 spans 13 residues. The junction had 7 bases not matched to a gene; V was cut back by 5 bases and J by 7 bases. The germline gives CDR1 GTSNPN, CDR2 SVGIG (reference sequence).